The 32 T cell receptor beta chains presented below share a single source sample, sequenced in a study of OX40 agonist ivuxolimab in advanced cancers. TCRdb keeps only in-frame clones here, not all; method: immunoSEQ multiplex PCR. In the table there are about 70,000 clones, around four fifths of which are singletons. The material was CD4+ or CD8+ T cells sorted from blood, obtained in a trial of the OX40 agonist ivuxolimab. All receptors derive from an adult with an advanced solid tumor such as melanoma, head and neck, liver or kidney cancer.

The V gene is TRBV9, the J gene TRBJ2-3; TRBD1 matches 7 bases. Germline V gene lookup returns CDR1 SGDLS and CDR2 YYNGEE. CDR3 size: 14 residues. V was pared by 2 bases and J by 6 bases, with 6 bases of the junction left unmatched. CDR3 nucleotides: TGTGCCAGCAGCGTTGGACAGGTTAAGGATACGCAGTATTTT. It is translated as CASSVGQVKDTQYF.

V gene TRBV25-1 combines with J gene TRBJ1-2, with D perhaps TRBD1 (5 bases). Germline assignment: CDR1 MGHDK and CDR2 SYGVNS. The CDR3 length is 13 residues. The V end was cut by 0 bases, the J end by 8 bases, with 10 bases between. The CDR3 protein is CASSEYGALGYTF. In DNA form, the CDR3 reads TGTGCCAGCAGTGAATATGGGGCCTTGGGCTACACCTTC.

The gene calls are TRBV5-4 and TRBJ2-7, with TRBD2 identical over 7 bases. The trim removed 4 bases at V and 1 base at J, leaving 11 bases unmatched. The CDR3 contains 16 residues. Germline CDR1 SGHNT, CDR2 YYREEE (reference sequence). DNA of the CDR3: TGTGCCAGCAGCCCTAGTTTAACTAGCGAGTCCTACGAGCAGTACTTC. This encodes CASSPSLTSESYEQYF.

This clone appeared a single time. The chain uses TRBV7-7 and TRBJ2-5, with D possibly matching TRBD2 (6 bases). V was pared by 0 bases and J by 4 bases, with 12 bases between. Per the germline V gene, CDR1 is SSHAT and CDR2 is FNYEAQ (reference sequence). The CDR3 covers 15 residues. The DNA for the CDR3 is TGTGCCAGCAGCTTAGCGGGGGGAAGAGGAGAGACCCAGTACTTC. It is translated as CASSLAGGRGETQYF.

The gene calls are TRBV18 and TRBJ2-3; 7 bases map to TRBD1. Germline V lookup: CDR1 KGHSH, CDR2 LQKENI. The CDR3 spans 15 residues. J gave up 3 bases and V 3 bases, and 6 bases lay outside the gene matches. The CDR3 sequence: CASSPLGGETDTQYF. The CDR3 nucleotides are TGTGCCAGCTCACCTTTAGGGGGCGAGACAGATACGCAGTATTTT. Looking up the rest from reference TRBV18 and TRBJ2-3 gives the full variable domain: NAGVMQNPRHLVRRRGQEARLRCSPMKGHSHVYWYRQLPEEGLKFMVYLQKENIIDESGMPKERFSAEFPKEGPSILRIQQVVRGDSAAYFCASSPLGGETDTQYFGPGTRLTVL.

V is TRBV2 and J is TRBJ1-5; TRBD1 matches at 9 bases. After removal of 6 bases from V and 4 bases from J, the junction contained 7 bases not matched to a gene. The germline V gene has CDR1 SNHLY and CDR2 FYNNEI. This CDR3 region has 15 residues. The CDR3: CASRMDRGGNQPQHF. CDR3 nucleotides: TGTGCCAGCAGAATGGACAGGGGAGGTAATCAGCCCCAGCATTTT.

CDR3 protein: CASSGQGTDTQYF. The CDR3 bases are TGTGCCAGCAGTGGACAGGGTACAGATACGCAGTATTTT. The chain uses TRBV2 and TRBJ2-3; 7 nucleotides align to TRBD1. CDR1 and CDR2 from the germline V gene are SNHLY and FYNNEI. This CDR3 is built from 13 residues. With V trimmed by 4 bases and J by 3 bases, 1 base remained unmatched.

This chain connects TRBV15 to TRBJ2-5, with 12 bases identical to TRBD2. The V gene's germline CDR1 is LNHNV and CDR2 YYDKDF (reference sequence). The CDR3 contains 16 residues. V was pared by 0 bases and J by 5 bases, with 4 bases of the junction left unmatched. CDR3 nucleotide sequence: TGTGCCACCAGCAGAGATCTAGCGGGAGGGCCCGAGACCCAGTACTTC. Its translation: CATSRDLAGGPETQYF.

The CDR3 loop reads CASSGTTGETNEKLFF. The CDR3 bases are TGCGCCAGCAGCGGAACGACAGGGGAAACTAATGAAAAACTGTTTTTT. The chain couples TRBV5-1 to TRBJ1-4; 8 positions agree with TRBD1. With V trimmed by 4 bases and J by 1 base, 6 bases remained unmatched. Germline V CDR1 and CDR2: SGHRS, YFSETQ. The CDR3 loop spans 16 amino acids.

The chain combines TRBV23-1 with TRBJ2-7; D is undetermined. TRBV23-1 is given ORF status, its function remaining uncertain. The germline V and J ends were trimmed by 0 bases and 6 bases, with 6 bases remaining between them. The CDR3 runs 12 residues. Here the CDR3 reads CASSQSSPEQYF. The CDR3 DNA reads TGCGCCAGCAGTCAATCCAGTCCCGAGCAGTACTTC.

The rearrangement links TRBV27 to TRBJ1-6; tentatively, D is TRBD1 (5 bases). This CDR3 has 18 residues. V was clipped by 4 bases and J by 6 bases, with 22 bases between them. CDR1 and CDR2 (germline): MNHEY, SMNVEV (reference sequence). The CDR3 sequence: CASSSPTDRGWGNSPLHF. The CDR3 DNA is TGTGCCAGCAGTTCCCCGACAGATAGGGGCTGGGGTAATTCACCCCTCCACTTT.

V and J are TRBV4-3 and TRBJ2-7, with a possible D match to TRBD1 (5 bases). Trimming stripped 0 bases from V and 0 bases from J, with 12 bases between. CDR3 length equals 16 residues. CDR1 is LGHNA and CDR2 is YSLEER in the germline V gene. The DNA of the CDR3 is TGCGCCAGCAGCCAAGATGAACAGGAGAGCTCCTACGAGCAGTACTTC. Protein: CASSQDEQESSYEQYF.

The chain recombines TRBV28 with TRBJ1-2, with 9 bases lining up with TRBD1. The length of the CDR3 is 13 residues. V lost 6 bases and J lost 5; bases outside the gene matches: 4. Germline assignment: CDR1 MDHEN and CDR2 SYDVKM. CDR3 in amino acids: CASRMGQGYGYTF. The CDR3 nucleotides read TGTGCCAGCAGGATGGGACAGGGTTATGGCTACACCTTC.

The chain couples TRBV28 to TRBJ1-5; 9 bases are a match to TRBD1. The germline V gene has CDR1 MDHEN and CDR2 SYDVKM. Germline trimming cut 7 bases from V and 2 bases from J; bases unmatched to any gene: 3. The CDR3 extends over 14 amino acids. The chain's CDR3 is CASTRTGGNQPQHF. CDR3 DNA: TGTGCCAGCACCCGGACAGGGGGCAATCAGCCCCAGCATTTT.

This clone has a count of ten or more. The same CDR3 is also encoded by other DNA sequences in this sample. The rearrangement uses TRBV18 and TRBJ1-5, with D possibly matching TRBD1 (6 bases). The germline V and J ends were trimmed by 6 bases and 3 bases, with 9 bases remaining between them. The CDR3 is made up of 13 amino acids. Germline values: CDR1 KGHSH, CDR2 LQKENI. Written as DNA, the CDR3 is TGTGCCAGCTCTAGACAGGACAATCAGCCCCAGCATTTT. Residues: CASSRQDNQPQHF.

This rearrangement joins TRBV11-2 to TRBJ1-1, with D tentatively TRBD1 (6 bases). The CDR3 contains 16 residues. Germline lookup yields CDR1 SGHAT and CDR2 FQNNGV. Trimming cost V 0 bases and J 5 bases, with 16 bases left between them. CDR3 amino acids: CASSLDPWGARTEAFF. Here the CDR3 DNA reads TGTGCCAGCAGCTTAGATCCGTGGGGGGCTCGGACTGAAGCTTTCTTT.

Written as DNA, the CDR3 is TGTGCCAGCTCACGAGGGGCAGATACGCAGTATTTT. Encoded protein: CASSRGADTQYF. The rearrangement joins TRBV18 to TRBJ2-3; either TRBD1 or TRBD2 may supply D (5 bases each). The V end lost 4 bases, the J end lost 4 bases, and 6 bases lay between the germline ends. The CDR3 spans 12 residues. Germline V CDR1 and CDR2: KGHSH, LQKENI.

The rearrangement joins TRBV18 to TRBJ1-5; weak D call: TRBD1 (5 bases). V dropped 3 bases and J dropped 7 bases, with 13 bases sitting between them. Germline-derived CDR1 and CDR2 are KGHSH and LQKENI. The CDR3 covers 14 residues. Here the CDR3 DNA reads TGTGCCAGCTCACCCCGGCAGGGCTCCCAGCCCCAGCATTTT. The encoded protein is CASSPRQGSQPQHF.

CDR3 in amino acids: CASSPRAGLNSYEQYF. The DNA for the CDR3 is TGTGCCAGCAGCCCCCGGGCGGGACTGAACTCCTACGAGCAGTACTTC. J is TRBJ2-7 and V is TRBV7-6; TRBD2 might be the D (6 bases). Between the trimmed V and J ends, which lost 5 bases and 0 bases, there was a span of 17 bases. From germline, CDR1 is SGHVS and CDR2 FNYEAQ. The CDR3 extends over 16 amino acids.

The chain has TRBV7-2 and TRBJ2-3, with D unclear. Per germline, CDR1 SGHTA and CDR2 FQGNSA. Trimming removed 5 bases from V and 2 bases from J, with 14 bases in between. There are 15 residues in the CDR3. The CDR3 loop is CASSTDGAFTDTQYF. The CDR3, as DNA: TGTGCCAGCAGCACGGACGGAGCGTTCACAGATACGCAGTATTTT.

The chain couples TRBV2 to TRBJ1-1, with TRBD1 as a possible D gene (5 bases). Germline V CDR1 and CDR2: SNHLY, FYNNEI. Trimming took off 8 bases at V and 1 base at J, with 14 bases between the two ends. The CDR3 length is 14 residues. This CDR3 reads CASYYRSSNTEAFF. The DNA of the CDR3 is TGTGCCAGCTACTACAGGTCTTCGAACACTGAAGCTTTCTTT.

The rearrangement links TRBV7-3 to TRBJ1-1; D uncertain. This CDR3 has 11 amino acids. V was pared by 7 bases and J by 4 bases, with 7 bases between. The V gene's germline CDR1 is SGHTA and CDR2 FQGTGA. CDR3 sequence: CASTRSTEAFF. Written as DNA, the CDR3 is TGTGCCAGCACACGGAGCACTGAAGCTTTCTTT.

This clone was seen once. This chain uses TRBV18 with TRBJ1-5, with D possibly being TRBD1 (5 bases). Germline values: CDR1 KGHSH, CDR2 LQKENI. The CDR3 runs 16 residues. V lost 0 bases and J 2 bases, leaving 11 bases between the germline ends. This CDR3 is CASSPPSGSRNQPQHF. The CDR3 coding sequence is TGTGCCAGCTCACCACCGTCAGGGTCCCGCAATCAGCCCCAGCATTTT.

This clone was observed a single time. The chain employs TRBV19 and TRBJ2-5, with 10 bases fitting TRBD1. The CDR3 extends over 14 amino acids. After removal of 10 bases from V and 2 bases from J, the junction contained 7 bases not matched to a gene. CDR1 is LNHDA and CDR2 is SQIVND in the germline V gene (reference sequence). CDR3 amino acids: CATADRGGQETQYF. The CDR3 DNA sequence: TGTGCCACCGCGGACAGGGGGGGGCAAGAGACCCAGTACTTC.

This clone was picked up one time. The rearrangement joins TRBV5-5 to TRBJ2-1; TRBD1 agrees at 8 bases. The germline CDR1 and CDR2 sequences are SGHKS and YYEKEE (reference sequence). The CDR3 has 14 residues. With 0 bases clipped from V and 9 bases from J, the junction kept 5 bases outside the gene matches. This chain's CDR3 is CASSLADRVSEQFF. In DNA, the CDR3 is TGTGCCAGCAGCTTGGCGGACAGGGTCTCTGAGCAGTTCTTC. Combining the CDR3 with reference TRBV5-5 and TRBJ2-1 gives the whole variable domain DAGVTQSPTHLIKTRGQQVTLRCSPISGHKSVSWYQQVLGQGPQFIFQYYEKEERGRGNFPDRFSARQFPNYSSELNVNALLLGDSALYLCASSLADRVSEQFFGPGTRLTVL.

Written as DNA, the CDR3 is TGTGCCAGCGGGCCCCTAGGGAGTTCTGGATCCCAGGGACGGCCCTGGGACGAGCAGTACTTC. Translating it yields CASGPLGSSGSQGRPWDEQYF. The J gene is TRBJ2-7, the V gene TRBV28, with D perhaps assigned TRBD1 or TRBD2 (5 bases each). The germline V gene has CDR1 MDHEN and CDR2 SYDVKM. The V and J ends lost 8 bases and 5 bases respectively, with 40 bases between them. The CDR3 has 21 residues.

This clone occurred once. J is TRBJ2-1 and V is TRBV19, with D maybe TRBD2 (6 bases). The germline CDR1 and CDR2 sequences are LNHDA and SQIVND (reference sequence). The CDR3 is made up of 19 amino acids. Trimming removed 0 bases at V and 1 base at J, with 19 bases between. The CDR3 is CASSIDIWDSGPSYNEQFF. For the CDR3, the DNA is TGTGCCAGTAGTATAGATATTTGGGATAGCGGACCTTCCTACAATGAGCAGTTCTTC.

The chain links TRBV7-9 to TRBJ2-1; 9 nucleotides match TRBD2. The germline V gene encodes CDR1 SEHNR and CDR2 FQNEAQ (reference sequence). This CDR3 spans 16 amino acids. V lost 0 bases to trimming and J lost 8 bases; unmatched junction nucleotides: 8. CDR3 loop: CASSLAGGRVKDEQFF. CDR3 in DNA: TGTGCCAGCAGCTTAGCCGGCGGGAGGGTTAAGGATGAGCAGTTCTTC.

The sample holds one count of this clone. The J gene is TRBJ1-5, the V gene TRBV19, with D uncertain. V was trimmed by 3 bases and J by 3 bases, leaving 12 bases between them. The V gene's germline CDR1 is LNHDA and CDR2 SQIVND (reference sequence). The CDR3 extends over 15 amino acids. The CDR3 DNA reads as TGTGCCAGTAGTATTCAAGCAGGCCTCAATCAGCCCCAGCATTTT. Its protein product is CASSIQAGLNQPQHF.

The V call is TRBV7-9, the J call TRBJ1-2; the D gene is possibly TRBD1 (5 bases). V was cut by 0 bases and J by 5 bases, with 10 bases left in between. The CDR3 covers 14 residues. Germline values: CDR1 SEHNR, CDR2 FQNEAQ (reference sequence). CDR3 nucleotide sequence: TGTGCCAGCAGCTTAGCGTCGGGGGGTTATGGCTACACCTTC. Translating gives CASSLASGGYGYTF.

The V and J genes are TRBV2 and TRBJ2-2; D is uncertain. V lost 5 bases and J lost 7, with 11 bases in between. This CDR3 is 13 amino acids long. The germline V gene encodes CDR1 SNHLY and CDR2 FYNNEI. CDR3 DNA: TGTGCCAGCAGTCAACGTGGGGACGGGGAGCTGTTTTTT. This gives the protein CASSQRGDGELFF.

The chain's CDR3 is CASSYGTSGGYEQYF. CDR3 bases: TGTGCCAGCAGTTATGGGACTAGCGGGGGTTACGAGCAGTACTTC. The chain joins TRBV6-5 to TRBJ2-7; 14 bases are a match to TRBD2. This CDR3 is built from 15 residues. CDR1 is MNHEY and CDR2 is SVGAGI in the germline V gene. The trim removed 3 bases at V and 4 bases at J, leaving 2 bases unmatched.